This T cell receptor beta chain was sequenced in a study of beta chain features in type 1 diabetes. Whole-study results and caveats: PCR might preferentially amplify shorter templates, equally in patients and controls. Individuals with type 1 diabetes displayed fewer insertions and more deletions at VDJ junctions.

Comment on this clone: Its cognate antigen is unknown.

Every bit of the isolated RNA underwent reverse transcription, so sequencing read expressed TCRB transcripts. Sequenced by immunoSEQ multiplex PCR; TCRdb stores in-frame clones only, minus some. Counted here are under 500,000 clones, 30% occurring once; the ten biggest clones make up 0.05% to 0.065%. Germline lookup yields CDR1 SGHNT and CDR2 YYREEE (reference sequence). Trimming took off 0 bases at V and 2 bases at J, with 4 bases between the two ends. CDR3 length: 13 amino acids. Material for sequencing was naive CD4+ T cells from blood. This chain joins TRBV5-4 and TRBJ2-3; D uncertain. The TCR originated in a man in his late teens or twenties in good health. This CDR3 is CASSLVDTDTQYF. CDR3 DNA sequence: TGTGCCAGCAGCTTGGTCGACACAGATACGCAGTATTTT. The full variable domain, its missing parts supplied by reference TRBV5-4 and TRBJ2-3, is ETGVTQSPTHLIKTRGQQVTLRCSSQSGHNTVSWYQQALGQGPQFIFQYYREEENGRGNFPPRFSGLQFPNYSSELNVNALELDDSALYLCASSLVDTDTQYFGPGTRLTVL.